The source of this T cell receptor beta chain is a study of shared clonotypes between healthy human individuals. TCRdb keeps only in-frame clones here, not all; method: immunoSEQ multiplex PCR. The table records around 700,000 clones, approximately 79% of them present only once. General observations from the study: How much donors shared clonotypes was expected to be affected by sequencing depth. Memory subsets had estimated richness that was generally smaller than that of naive subsets. When compared with the clonotypes that were shared by all four sorted-subset donors, the non-shared clonotypes turned out to have lower generation probabilities.

V lost 9 bases and J lost 6; bases outside the gene matches: 10. This CDR3 has 15 residues. In germline, CDR1 is MNHNS, CDR2 SASEGT. This clone has a handful of counts. The antigen is not known. The chain combines TRBV6-1 with TRBJ2-2, with 10 bases identical to TRBD2. Material: memory CD4+ T cells sorted from blood. Documented subset: CD45RA-negative fraction. This receptor was taken from a woman aged 25-40 years in good health. The CDR3 loop reads CASLEALAGAGELFF. The CDR3, as DNA: TGTGCCAGTCTGGAGGCTCTAGCGGGAGCCGGGGAGCTGTTTTTT.